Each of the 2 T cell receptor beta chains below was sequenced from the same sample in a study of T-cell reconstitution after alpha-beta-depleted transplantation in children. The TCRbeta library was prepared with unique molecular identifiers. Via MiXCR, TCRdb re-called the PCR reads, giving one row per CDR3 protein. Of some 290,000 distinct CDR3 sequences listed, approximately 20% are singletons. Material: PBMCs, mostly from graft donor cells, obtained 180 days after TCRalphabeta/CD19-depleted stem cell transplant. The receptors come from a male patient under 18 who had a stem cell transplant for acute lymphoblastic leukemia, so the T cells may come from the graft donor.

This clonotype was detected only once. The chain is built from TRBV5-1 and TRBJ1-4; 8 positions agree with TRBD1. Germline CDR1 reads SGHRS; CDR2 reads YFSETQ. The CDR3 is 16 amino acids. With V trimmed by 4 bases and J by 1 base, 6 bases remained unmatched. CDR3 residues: CASSTGTGGTNEKLFF. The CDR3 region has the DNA TGCGCCAGCAGCACGGGGACAGGTGGAACTAATGAAAAACTGTTTTTT.

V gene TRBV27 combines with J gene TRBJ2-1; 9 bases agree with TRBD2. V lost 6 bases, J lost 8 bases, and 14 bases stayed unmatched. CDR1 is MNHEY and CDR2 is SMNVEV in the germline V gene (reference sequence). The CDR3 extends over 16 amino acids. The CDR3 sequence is CASSPILSGRADEQFF. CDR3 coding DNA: TGTGCCAGCAGCCCAATTCTTAGCGGGAGAGCAGATGAGCAGTTCTTC.